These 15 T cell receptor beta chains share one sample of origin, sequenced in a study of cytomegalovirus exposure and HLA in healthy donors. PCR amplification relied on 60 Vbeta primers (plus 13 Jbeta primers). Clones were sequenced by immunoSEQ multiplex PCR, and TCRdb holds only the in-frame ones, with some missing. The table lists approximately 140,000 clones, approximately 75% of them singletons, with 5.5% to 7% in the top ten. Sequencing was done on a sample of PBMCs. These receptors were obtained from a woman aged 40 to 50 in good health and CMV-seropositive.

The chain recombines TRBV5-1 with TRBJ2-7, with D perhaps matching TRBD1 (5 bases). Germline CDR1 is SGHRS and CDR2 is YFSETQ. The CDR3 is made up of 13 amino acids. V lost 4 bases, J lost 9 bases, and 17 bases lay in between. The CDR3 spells CASSERGNRRQYF. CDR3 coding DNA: TGCGCCAGCAGCGAAAGGGGAAATCGTCGGCAGTACTTC.

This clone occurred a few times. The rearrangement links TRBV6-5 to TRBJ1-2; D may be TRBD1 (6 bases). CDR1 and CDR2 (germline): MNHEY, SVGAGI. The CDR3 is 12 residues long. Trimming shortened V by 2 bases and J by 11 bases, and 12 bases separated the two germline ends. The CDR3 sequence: CASSYGGGAYTF. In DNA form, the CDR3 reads TGTGCCAGCAGTTACGGGGGGGGCGCATACACCTTC.

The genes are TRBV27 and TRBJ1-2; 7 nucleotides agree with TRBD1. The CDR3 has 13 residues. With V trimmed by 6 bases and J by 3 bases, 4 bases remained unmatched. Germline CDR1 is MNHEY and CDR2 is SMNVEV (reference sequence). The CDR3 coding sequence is TGTGCCAGCAGGGGACAGACCGACTATGGCTACACCTTC. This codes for CASRGQTDYGYTF.

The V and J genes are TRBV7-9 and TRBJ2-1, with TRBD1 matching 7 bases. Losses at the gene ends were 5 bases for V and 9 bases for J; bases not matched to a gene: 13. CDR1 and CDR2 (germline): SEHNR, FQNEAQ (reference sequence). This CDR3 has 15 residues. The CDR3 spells CASSPRQGGSSEQFF. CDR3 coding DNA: TGTGCCAGCAGCCCGCGACAGGGTGGATCCAGTGAGCAGTTCTTC.

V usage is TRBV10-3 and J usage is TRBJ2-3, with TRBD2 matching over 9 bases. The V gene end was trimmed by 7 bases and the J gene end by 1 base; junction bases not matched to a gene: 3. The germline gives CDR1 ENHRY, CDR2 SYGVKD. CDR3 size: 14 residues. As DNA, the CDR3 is TGTGCCATCAACGGCGGGAGGGGCACAGATACGCAGTATTTT. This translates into CAINGGRGTDTQYF.

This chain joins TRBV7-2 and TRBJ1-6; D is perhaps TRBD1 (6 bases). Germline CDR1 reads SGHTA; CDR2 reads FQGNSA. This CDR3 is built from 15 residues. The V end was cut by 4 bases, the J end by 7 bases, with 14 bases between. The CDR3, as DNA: TGTGCCAGCAGCTCAACCGGGACAAAGAATTCACCCCTCCACTTT. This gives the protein CASSSTGTKNSPLHF.

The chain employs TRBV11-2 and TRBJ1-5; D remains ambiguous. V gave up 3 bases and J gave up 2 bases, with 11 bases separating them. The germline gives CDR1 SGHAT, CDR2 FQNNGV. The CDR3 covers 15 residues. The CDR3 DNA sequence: TGTGCCAGCAGCTTTTCCTCAGGCGGCAATCAGCCCCAGCATTTT. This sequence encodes CASSFSSGGNQPQHF.

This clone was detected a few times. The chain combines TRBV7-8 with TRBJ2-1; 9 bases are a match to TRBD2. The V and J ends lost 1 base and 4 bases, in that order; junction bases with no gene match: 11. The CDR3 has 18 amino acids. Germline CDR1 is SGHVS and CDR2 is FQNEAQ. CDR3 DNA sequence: TGTGCCAGCAGCTTAGGCGCCCGTCGACTAGCGGTGTACAATGAGCAGTTCTTC. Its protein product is CASSLGARRLAVYNEQFF.

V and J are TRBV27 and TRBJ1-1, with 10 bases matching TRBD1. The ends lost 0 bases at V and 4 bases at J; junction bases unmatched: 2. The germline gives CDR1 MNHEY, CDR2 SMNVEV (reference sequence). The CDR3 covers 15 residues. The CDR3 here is CASSLSTGGFTEAFF. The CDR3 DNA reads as TGTGCCAGCAGTTTATCGACAGGGGGCTTCACTGAAGCTTTCTTT.

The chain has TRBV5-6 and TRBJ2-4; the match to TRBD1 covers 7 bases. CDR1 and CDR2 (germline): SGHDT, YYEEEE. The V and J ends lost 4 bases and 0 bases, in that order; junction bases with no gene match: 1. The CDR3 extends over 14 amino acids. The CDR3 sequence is CASSRTGAKNIQYF. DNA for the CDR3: TGTGCCAGCAGCCGGACAGGAGCCAAAAACATTCAGTACTTC. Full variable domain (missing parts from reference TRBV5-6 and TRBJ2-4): DAGVTQSPTHLIKTRGQQVTLRCSPKSGHDTVSWYQQALGQGPQFIFQYYEEEERQRGNFPDRFSGHQFPNYSSELNVNALLLGDSALYLCASSRTGAKNIQYFGAGTRLSVL.

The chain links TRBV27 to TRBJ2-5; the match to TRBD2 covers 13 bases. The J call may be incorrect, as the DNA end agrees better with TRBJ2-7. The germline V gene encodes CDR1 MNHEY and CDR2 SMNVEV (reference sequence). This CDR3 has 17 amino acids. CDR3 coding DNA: TGTGCCAGCAGTTCACCGTGGACTAGCGGGAGCTCATACGAGCAGTACTTC. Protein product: CASSSPWTSGSSYEQYF.

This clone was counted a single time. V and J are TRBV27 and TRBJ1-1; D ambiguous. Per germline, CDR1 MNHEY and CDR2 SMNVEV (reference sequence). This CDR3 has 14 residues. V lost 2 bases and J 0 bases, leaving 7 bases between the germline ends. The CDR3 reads CASSLIPVNTEAFF. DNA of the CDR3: TGTGCCAGCAGTTTAATCCCGGTGAACACTGAAGCTTTCTTT.

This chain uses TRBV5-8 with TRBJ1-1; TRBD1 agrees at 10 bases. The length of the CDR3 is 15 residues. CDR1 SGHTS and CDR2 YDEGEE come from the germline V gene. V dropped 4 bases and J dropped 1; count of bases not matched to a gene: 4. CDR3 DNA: TGTGCCAGCAGCCCCCGACAGGGGGCGAACACTGAAGCTTTCTTT. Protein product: CASSPRQGANTEAFF.

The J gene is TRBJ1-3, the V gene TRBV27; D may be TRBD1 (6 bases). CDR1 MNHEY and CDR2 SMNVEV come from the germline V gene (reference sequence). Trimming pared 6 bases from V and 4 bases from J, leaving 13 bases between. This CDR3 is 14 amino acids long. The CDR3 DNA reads TGTGCCAGCAGATCCACAGGGAGAGGAAACACCATATATTTT. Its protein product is CASRSTGRGNTIYF.

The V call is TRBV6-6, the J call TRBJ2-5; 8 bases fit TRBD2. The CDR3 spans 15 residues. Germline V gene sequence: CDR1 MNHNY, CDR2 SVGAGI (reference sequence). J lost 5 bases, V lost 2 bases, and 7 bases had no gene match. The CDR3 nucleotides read TGTGCCAGCAGTTACGGAGCGGGGGAGTTGGAGACCCAGTACTTC. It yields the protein CASSYGAGELETQYF.